Sequencing of this T cell receptor beta chain was carried out in a study of Tregs in tolerant kidney transplant recipients. V shed 3 bases and J 8 bases; nucleotides not matched to a gene: 4. Germline V gene lookup returns CDR1 SGHTA and CDR2 FQGTGA. The CDR3 runs to 15 residues. This table comes from immunoSEQ multiplex PCR, and its TCRdb copy is limited to in-frame clones, with some not included. The sample shows 85,000 to 100,000 clones, 93% of them seen only once. V usage is TRBV7-3 and J usage is TRBJ2-1, with TRBD2 matching over 13 bases. Sequences were derived from CD4+ T cells from blood, sampled before the transplant. This receptor was obtained from a human donor who received a combined kidney and bone marrow transplant. The chain's CDR3 is CASSLGLAGKYEQFF. The CDR3 DNA sequence: TGTGCCAGCAGCTTGGGACTAGCGGGAAAGTATGAGCAGTTCTTC.